The 8 T cell receptor beta chains presented below share a single source sample, sequenced in a study of patients and donors after allogeneic stem cell transplantation. In TCRdb, the RT-PCR reads were re-called with MiXCR into one record per CDR3 protein. The data show roughly 960,000 distinct CDR3 sequences, 18% seen once. Sample: blood, either unsorted or a sorted T cell fraction (not recorded which). The receptors were sampled from a human donor who was either an allogeneic HSCT recipient or a stem cell or donor lymphocyte infusion donor (not recorded which). It is not recorded whose cells these are; they may come from a transplant donor.

The rearrangement links TRBV2 to TRBJ1-3; D gene uncertain. From germline, CDR1 is SNHLY and CDR2 FYNNEI. The length of the CDR3 is 14 residues. The V gene lost 6 bases and the J gene lost 4 bases, with 13 bases spanning the gap. CDR3 in amino acids: CASSPREVGNTIYF. In nucleotides, the CDR3 is TGTGCCAGCAGCCCCCGGGAGGTCGGAAACACCATATATTTT.

This clonotype was detected a few times. This chain links TRBV4-1 with TRBJ1-1; no definite D call. This CDR3 has 15 amino acids. The germline V and J ends were trimmed by 0 bases and 6 bases, with 14 bases remaining between them. The germline CDR1 and CDR2 sequences are MGHRA and YSYEKL. Here the CDR3 DNA reads TGCGCCAGCAGCCAAGAAGAGGTCCAGGACCCTGAAGCTTTCTTT. This translates into CASSQEEVQDPEAFF.

The table lists this clonotype with a few counts. The genes are TRBV4-2 and TRBJ2-1, with 9 bases matching TRBD2. After removal of 5 bases from V and 4 bases from J, the junction contained 6 bases not matched to a gene. CDR3 length equals 15 residues. Germline CDR1 is LGHNA and CDR2 is YNFKEQ. DNA for the CDR3: TGTGCCAGCAGCTCACAGCGGGAGGTATACAATGAGCAGTTCTTC. It encodes CASSSQREVYNEQFF.

The genes are TRBV4-3 and TRBJ1-2, with 7 bases aligning to TRBD1. J gave up 3 bases and V 0 bases, and 7 bases lay outside the gene matches. CDR1 and CDR2 (germline): LGHNA, YSLEER. There are 16 residues in the CDR3. This CDR3 reads CASSQDPDRPHYGYTF. The CDR3 DNA is TGCGCCAGCAGCCAAGACCCGGACAGGCCGCACTATGGCTACACCTTC.

This clonotype turned up a few times. This sequence joins TRBV27 and TRBJ2-1; D gene ambiguous. V was cut by 5 bases and J by 4 bases, with 15 bases left in between. The germline V gene encodes CDR1 MNHEY and CDR2 SMNVEV (reference sequence). The CDR3 loop spans 15 amino acids. CDR3 protein: CASSTRASGYNEQFF. The CDR3 nucleotides read TGTGCCAGCAGTACAAGGGCGAGTGGGTACAATGAGCAGTTCTTC.

The chain joins TRBV11-2 to TRBJ1-5; tentative D call: TRBD1 (6 bases). The germline V gene has CDR1 SGHAT and CDR2 FQNNGV. The V end was cut by 5 bases, the J end by 0 bases, with 11 bases between. The CDR3 spans 15 residues. The CDR3 reads CASSPGEVSNQPQHF. The CDR3 DNA sequence: TGTGCCAGCAGCCCAGGGGAGGTTAGCAATCAGCCCCAGCATTTT.

This chain links TRBV12-3 or TRBV12-4 with TRBJ1-1; D unresolved. Between the trimmed V and J ends, which lost 7 bases and 7 bases, there was a span of 16 bases. The CDR3 extends over 13 amino acids. The DNA for the CDR3 is TGTGCCAGCACCGGAAATGGGGTACTTGAAGCTTTCTTT. Translating it yields CASTGNGVLEAFF.

This clonotype was counted many times. This chain connects TRBV5-1 to TRBJ2-2; D is unclear. V was pared by 5 bases and J by 0 bases, with 5 bases between. This CDR3 comprises 13 residues. CDR1 SGHRS and CDR2 YFSETQ come from the germline V gene. This CDR3 reads CASRLANTGELFF. DNA of the CDR3: TGCGCCAGCAGATTAGCGAACACCGGGGAGCTGTTTTTT.